This TCR beta chain derives from a study of response to subunit inactivated influenza vaccine. Many counts were recorded for this clonotype. In TCRdb, the RT-PCR reads were re-called with MiXCR into one record per CDR3 protein. The sample lists roughly 500,000 distinct CDR3 sequences; about 15% were seen once. The germline V gene encodes CDR1 SNHLY and CDR2 FYNNEI. The CDR3 sequence is 18 residues long. The V segment lost 6 bases and the J segment 1 base; nucleotides outside the gene matches: 9. The sequence came from a man aged 50 to 69 who received an inactivated influenza vaccine. The V call is TRBV2, the J call TRBJ2-2; 12 bases align to TRBD2. Sequencing was performed on CD4+ T cells sorted from PBMCs, taken less than 25 months after vaccination. CDR3 loop: CASSKTRTSGMNTGELFF. The CDR3 DNA reads TGTGCCAGCAGCAAAACCAGGACTAGCGGGATGAACACCGGGGAGCTGTTTTTT.